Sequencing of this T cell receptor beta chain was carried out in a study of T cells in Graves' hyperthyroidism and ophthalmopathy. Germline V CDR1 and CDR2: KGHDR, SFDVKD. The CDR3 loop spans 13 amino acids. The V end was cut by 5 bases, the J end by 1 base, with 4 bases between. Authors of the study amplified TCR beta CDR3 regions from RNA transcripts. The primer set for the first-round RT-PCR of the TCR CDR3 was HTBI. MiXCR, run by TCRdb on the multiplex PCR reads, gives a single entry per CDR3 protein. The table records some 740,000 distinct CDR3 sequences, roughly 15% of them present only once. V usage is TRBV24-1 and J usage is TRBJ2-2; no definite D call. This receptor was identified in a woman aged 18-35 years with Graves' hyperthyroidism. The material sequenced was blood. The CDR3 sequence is CATSVGNTGELFF. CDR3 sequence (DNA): TGTGCCACCAGTGTAGGGAACACCGGGGAGCTGTTTTTT.